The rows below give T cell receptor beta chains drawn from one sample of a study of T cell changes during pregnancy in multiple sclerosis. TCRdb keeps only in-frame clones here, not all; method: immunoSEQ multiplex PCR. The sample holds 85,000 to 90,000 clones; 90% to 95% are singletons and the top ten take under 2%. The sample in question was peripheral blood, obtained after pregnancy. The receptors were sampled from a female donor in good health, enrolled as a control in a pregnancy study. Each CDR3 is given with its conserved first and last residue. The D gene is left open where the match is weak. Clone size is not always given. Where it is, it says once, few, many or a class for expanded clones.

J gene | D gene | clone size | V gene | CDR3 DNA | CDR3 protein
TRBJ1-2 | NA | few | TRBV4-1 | TGCGCCAGCAGCCGAAGTCAGGACACTCCTAACTATGGCTACACCTTC | CASSRSQDTPNYGYTF
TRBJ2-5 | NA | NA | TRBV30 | TGTGCCTGGAGTGTACAGGCTCAAGAGACCCAGTACTTC | CAWSVQAQETQYF
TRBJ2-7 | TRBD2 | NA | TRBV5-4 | TGTGCCAGCAGCTTTAGGACTAGCAGATACTACGAGCAGTACTTC | CASSFRTSRYYEQYF
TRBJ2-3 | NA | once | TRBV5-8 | TGTGCCAGCAGCTTGGACCAGGGGGGAGATACGCAGTATTTT | CASSLDQGGDTQYF
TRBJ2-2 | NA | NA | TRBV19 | TGTGCCAGTAGCCTACAGGGACCCAACACCGGGGAGCTGTTTTTT | CASSLQGPNTGELFF
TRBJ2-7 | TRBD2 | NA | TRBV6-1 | TGTGCCAGCAGTGAAGTAGGGCTAGCGGCCTACGAGCAGTACTTC | CASSEVGLAAYEQYF
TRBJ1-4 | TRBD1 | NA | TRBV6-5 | TGTGCCAGTCGGGACAGCAAGTATGAAAAACTGTTTTTT | CASRDSKYEKLFF
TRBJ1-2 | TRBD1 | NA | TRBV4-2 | TGTGCCAGCAGCCCCTCAAGACAGGGGGCGCGTCTTGGCTACACCTTC | CASSPSRQGARLGYTF
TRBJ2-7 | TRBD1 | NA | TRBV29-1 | TGCAGCGTTGAAGAAGACAGGGGGGCGTCCTACGAGCAGTACTTC | CSVEEDRGASYEQYF
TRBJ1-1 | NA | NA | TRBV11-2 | TGTGCCAGCAGCTTAGGAGGGATCACTGAAGCTTTCTTT | CASSLGGITEAFF
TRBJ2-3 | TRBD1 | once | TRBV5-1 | TGCGCCAGTTCCGGGACAGGGAGCACAGATACGCAGTATTTT | CASSGTGSTDTQYF
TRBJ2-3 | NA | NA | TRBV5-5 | TGTGCCAGCAGCTTGGAAGGGAGGACAGATACGCAGTATTTT | CASSLEGRTDTQYF
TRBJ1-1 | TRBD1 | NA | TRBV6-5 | TGTGCCAGCAGAAGACAGGGCCTGAACACTGAAGCTTTCTTT | CASRRQGLNTEAFF
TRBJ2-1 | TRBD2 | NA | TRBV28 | TGTGCCAGCAGAAGAGCGGGAGCCTACAATGAGCAGTTCTTC | CASRRAGAYNEQFF
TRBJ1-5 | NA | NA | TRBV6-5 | TGTGCCAGCAGCCGCACAGGGTTAAGCAATCAGCCCCAGCATTTT | CASSRTGLSNQPQHF
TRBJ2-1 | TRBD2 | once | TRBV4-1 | TGCGCCAGCAGCCAAATCGCGGGAGGCCCCACCGGGGGGAATGAGCAGTTCTTC | CASSQIAGGPTGGNEQFF
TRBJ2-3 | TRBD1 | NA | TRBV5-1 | TGCGCCAGCAGCTTTGGATCAGGGACAGGCTTTACAGATACGCAGTATTTT | CASSFGSGTGFTDTQYF
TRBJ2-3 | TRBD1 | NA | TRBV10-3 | TGTGCCACCGTGACAGGGACCCACACAGATACGCAGTATTTT | CATVTGTHTDTQYF